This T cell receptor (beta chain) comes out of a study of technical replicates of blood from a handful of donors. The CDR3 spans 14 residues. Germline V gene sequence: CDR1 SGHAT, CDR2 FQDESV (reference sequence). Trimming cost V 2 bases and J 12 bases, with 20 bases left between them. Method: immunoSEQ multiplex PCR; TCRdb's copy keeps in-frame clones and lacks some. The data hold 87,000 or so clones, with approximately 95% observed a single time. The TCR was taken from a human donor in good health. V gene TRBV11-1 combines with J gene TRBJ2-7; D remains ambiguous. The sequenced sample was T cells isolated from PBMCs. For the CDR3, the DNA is TGTGCCAGCAGCTTATTACAATTTCCCCTTCTGTCGTACTTC. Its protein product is CASSLLQFPLLSYF.